The clone carrying this TCR beta chain was observed a few times. Its antigen is not identified. This specimen comes from a study of beta chain features in type 1 diabetes. Study results and caveats: Patients and controls would be equally affected if PCR favored shorter templates.

The ends lost 7 bases at V and 7 bases at J; junction bases unmatched: 9. CDR3 size: 14 residues. Germline values: CDR1 MDHEN, CDR2 SYDVKM. Isolated RNA was reverse transcribed in full, so expressed TCRB transcripts were sequenced. TCRdb's copy holds only in-frame clones and misses some; the assay was immunoSEQ multiplex PCR. The sample lists over 100,000 clones, under 40% occurring once. Based on CD45RO/CCR7/CD25/CD127/CD95/CD27, CD4+ regulatory, stem cell-like memory, naive and central memory cells were sorted. Sequencing used stem cell memory CD4+ T cells from blood. The TCR sequence derives from a woman between 18 and 29 years old in good health. The V and J genes are TRBV28 and TRBJ2-7; TRBD2 aligns across 11 bases. CDR3 in DNA: TGTGCCAGCACCCAGACTAGCGGGAAGAGGGAGCAGTACTTC. It translates to CASTQTSGKREQYF.